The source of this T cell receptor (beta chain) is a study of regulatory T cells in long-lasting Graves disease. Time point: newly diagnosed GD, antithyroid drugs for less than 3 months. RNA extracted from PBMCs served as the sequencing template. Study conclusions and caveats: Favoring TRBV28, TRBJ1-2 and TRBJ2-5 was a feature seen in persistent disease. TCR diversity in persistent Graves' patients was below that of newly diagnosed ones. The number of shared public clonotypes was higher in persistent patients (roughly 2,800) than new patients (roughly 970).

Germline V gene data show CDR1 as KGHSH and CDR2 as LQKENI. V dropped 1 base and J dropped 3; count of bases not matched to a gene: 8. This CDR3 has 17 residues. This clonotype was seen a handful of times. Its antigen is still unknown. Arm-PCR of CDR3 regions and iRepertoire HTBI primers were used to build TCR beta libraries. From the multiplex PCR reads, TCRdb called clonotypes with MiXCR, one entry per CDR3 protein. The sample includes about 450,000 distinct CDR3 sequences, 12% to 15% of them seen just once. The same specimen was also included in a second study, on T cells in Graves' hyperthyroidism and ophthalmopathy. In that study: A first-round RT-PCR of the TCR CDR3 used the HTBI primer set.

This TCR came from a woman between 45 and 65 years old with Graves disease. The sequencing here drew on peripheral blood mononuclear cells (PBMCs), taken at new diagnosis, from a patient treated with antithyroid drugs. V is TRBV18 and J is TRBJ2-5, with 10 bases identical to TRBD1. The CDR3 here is CASSPRSGQGPKETQYF. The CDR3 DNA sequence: TGTGCCAGCTCACCACGTTCGGGACAGGGGCCGAAAGAGACCCAGTACTTC.